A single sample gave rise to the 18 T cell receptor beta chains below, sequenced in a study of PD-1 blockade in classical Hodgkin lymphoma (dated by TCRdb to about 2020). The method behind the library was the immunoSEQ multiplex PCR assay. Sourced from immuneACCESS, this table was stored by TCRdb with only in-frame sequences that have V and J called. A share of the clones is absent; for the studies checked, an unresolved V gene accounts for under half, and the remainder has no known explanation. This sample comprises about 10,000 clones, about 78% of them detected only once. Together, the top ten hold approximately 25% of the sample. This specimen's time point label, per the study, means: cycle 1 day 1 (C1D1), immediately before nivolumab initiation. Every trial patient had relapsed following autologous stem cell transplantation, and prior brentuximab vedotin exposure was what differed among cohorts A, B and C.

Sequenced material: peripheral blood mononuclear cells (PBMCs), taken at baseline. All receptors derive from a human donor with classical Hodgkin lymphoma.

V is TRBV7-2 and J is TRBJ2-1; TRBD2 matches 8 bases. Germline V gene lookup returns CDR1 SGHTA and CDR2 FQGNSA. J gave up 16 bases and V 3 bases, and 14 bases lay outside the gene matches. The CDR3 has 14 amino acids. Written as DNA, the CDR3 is TGTGCCAGCAGCTTTTCGGGAGGGCTCACGGGCTCATTCTTC. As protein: CASSFSGGLTGSFF. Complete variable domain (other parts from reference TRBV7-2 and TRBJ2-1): GAGVSQSPSNKVTEKGKDVELRCDPISGHTALYWYRQSLGQGLEFLIYFQGNSAPDKSGLPSDRFSAERTGGSVSTLTIQRTQQEDSAVYLCASSFSGGLTGSFFGPGTRLTVL.

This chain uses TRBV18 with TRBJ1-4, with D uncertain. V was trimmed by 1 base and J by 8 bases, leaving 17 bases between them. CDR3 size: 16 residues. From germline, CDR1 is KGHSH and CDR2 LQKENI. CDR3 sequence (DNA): TGTGCCAGCTCACCACGGGAGGGAGGGATCGGCGAAAAACTGTTTTTT. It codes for CASSPREGGIGEKLFF.

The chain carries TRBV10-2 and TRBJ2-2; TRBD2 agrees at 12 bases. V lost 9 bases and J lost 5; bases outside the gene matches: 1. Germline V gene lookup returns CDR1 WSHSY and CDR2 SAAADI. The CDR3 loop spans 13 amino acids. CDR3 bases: TGCGCCAGTGGACTAGCGGGGACCGGGGAGCTGTTTTTT. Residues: CASGLAGTGELFF.

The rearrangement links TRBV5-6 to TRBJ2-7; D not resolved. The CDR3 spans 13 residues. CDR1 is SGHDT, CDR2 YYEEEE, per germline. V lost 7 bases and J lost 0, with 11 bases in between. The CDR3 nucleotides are TGTGCCAGCGGGCGGTGGGTCTCCTACGAGCAGTACTTC. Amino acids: CASGRWVSYEQYF.

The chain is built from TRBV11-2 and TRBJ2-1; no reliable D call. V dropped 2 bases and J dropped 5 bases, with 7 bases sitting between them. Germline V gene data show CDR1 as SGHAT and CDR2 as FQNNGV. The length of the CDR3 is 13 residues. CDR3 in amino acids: CASSLKRNNEQFF. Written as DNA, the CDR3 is TGTGCCAGCAGCTTAAAACGGAACAATGAGCAGTTCTTC.

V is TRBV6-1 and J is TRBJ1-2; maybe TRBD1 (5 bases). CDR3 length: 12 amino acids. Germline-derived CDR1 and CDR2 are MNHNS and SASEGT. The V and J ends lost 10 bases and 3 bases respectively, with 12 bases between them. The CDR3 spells CATPRVYYGYTF. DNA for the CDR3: TGTGCCACACCCAGGGTTTACTATGGCTACACCTTC.

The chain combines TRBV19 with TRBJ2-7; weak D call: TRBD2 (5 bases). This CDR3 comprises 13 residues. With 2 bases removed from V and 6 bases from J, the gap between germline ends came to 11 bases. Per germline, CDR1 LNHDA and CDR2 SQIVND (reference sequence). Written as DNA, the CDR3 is TGTGCCAGTAGTATAAATGTACTAGGCGAGCAGTACTTC. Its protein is CASSINVLGEQYF. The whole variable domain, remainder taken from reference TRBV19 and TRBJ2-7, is DGGITQSPKYLFRKEGQNVTLSCEQNLNHDAMYWYRQDPGQGLRLIYYSQIVNDFQKGDIAEGYSVSREKKESFPLTVTSAQKNPTAFYLCASSINVLGEQYFGPGTRLTVT.

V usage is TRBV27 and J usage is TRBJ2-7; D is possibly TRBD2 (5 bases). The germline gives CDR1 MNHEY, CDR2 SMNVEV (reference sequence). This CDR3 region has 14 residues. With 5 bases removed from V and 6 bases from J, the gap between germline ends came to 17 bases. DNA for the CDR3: TGTGCCAGCAGTACGGACTGGAGCAAGGGCGAGCAGTACTTC. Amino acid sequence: CASSTDWSKGEQYF.

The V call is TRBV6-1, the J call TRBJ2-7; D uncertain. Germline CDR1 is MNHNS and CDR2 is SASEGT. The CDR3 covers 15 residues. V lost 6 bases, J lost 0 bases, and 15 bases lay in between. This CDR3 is CASSPSLGSSYEQYF. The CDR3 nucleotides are TGTGCCAGCAGCCCATCGTTGGGAAGCTCCTACGAGCAGTACTTC.

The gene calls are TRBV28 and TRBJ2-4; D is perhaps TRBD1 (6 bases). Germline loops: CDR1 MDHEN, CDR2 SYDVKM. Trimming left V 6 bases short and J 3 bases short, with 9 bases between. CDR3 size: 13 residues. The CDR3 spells CASRTGSKNIQYF. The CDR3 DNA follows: TGTGCCAGCAGAACAGGGAGCAAAAACATTCAGTACTTC. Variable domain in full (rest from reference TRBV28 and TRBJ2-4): DVKVTQSSRYLVKRTGEKVFLECVQDMDHENMFWYRQDPGLGLRLIYFSYDVKMKEKGDIPEGYSVSREKKERFSLILESASTNQTSMYLCASRTGSKNIQYFGAGTRLSVL.

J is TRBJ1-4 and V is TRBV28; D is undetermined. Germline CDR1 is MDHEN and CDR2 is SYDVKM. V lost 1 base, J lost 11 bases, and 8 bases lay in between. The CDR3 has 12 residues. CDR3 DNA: TGTGCCAGCAGTTTATCGGGTGTGAAACTGTTTTTT. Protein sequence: CASSLSGVKLFF.

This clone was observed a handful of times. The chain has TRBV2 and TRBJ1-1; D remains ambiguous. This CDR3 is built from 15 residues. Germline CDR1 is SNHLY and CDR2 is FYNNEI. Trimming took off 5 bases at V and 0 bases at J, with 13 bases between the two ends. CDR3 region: CASSTRGDLNTEAFF. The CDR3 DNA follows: TGTGCCAGCAGTACCCGGGGAGACTTGAACACTGAAGCTTTCTTT.

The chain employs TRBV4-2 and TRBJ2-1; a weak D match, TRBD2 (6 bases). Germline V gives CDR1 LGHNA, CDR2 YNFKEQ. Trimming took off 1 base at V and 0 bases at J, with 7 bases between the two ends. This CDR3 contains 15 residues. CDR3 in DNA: TGTGCCAGCAGCCAAGCCGGGAGCTCCTACAATGAGCAGTTCTTC. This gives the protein CASSQAGSSYNEQFF.

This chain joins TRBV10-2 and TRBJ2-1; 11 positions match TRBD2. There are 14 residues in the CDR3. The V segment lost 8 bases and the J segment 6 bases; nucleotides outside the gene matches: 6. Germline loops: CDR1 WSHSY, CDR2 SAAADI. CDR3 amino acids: CASGSTSGSNEQFF. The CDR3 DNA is TGCGCCAGCGGGTCTACTAGCGGGAGCAATGAGCAGTTCTTC.

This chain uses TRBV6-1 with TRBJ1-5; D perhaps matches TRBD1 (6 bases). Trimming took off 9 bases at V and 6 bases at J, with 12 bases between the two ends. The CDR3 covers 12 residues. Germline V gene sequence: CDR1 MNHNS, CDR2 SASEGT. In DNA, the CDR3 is TGTGCCAGTGCAGGGGAGGGTCAGCCCCAGCATTTT. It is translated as CASAGEGQPQHF.

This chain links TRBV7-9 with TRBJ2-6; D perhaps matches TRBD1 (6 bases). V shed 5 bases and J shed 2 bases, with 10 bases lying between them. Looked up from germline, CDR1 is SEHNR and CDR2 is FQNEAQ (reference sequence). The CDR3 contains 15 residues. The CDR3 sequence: CASSDGQPGANVLTF. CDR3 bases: TGTGCCAGCAGCGACGGACAGCCTGGGGCCAACGTCCTGACTTTC. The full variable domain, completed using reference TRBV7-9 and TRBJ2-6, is DTGVSQNPRHKITKRGQNVTFRCDPISEHNRLYWYRQTLGQGPEFLTYFQNEAQLEKSRLLSDRFSAERPKGSFSTLEIQRTEQGDSAMYLCASSDGQPGANVLTFGAGSRLTVL.

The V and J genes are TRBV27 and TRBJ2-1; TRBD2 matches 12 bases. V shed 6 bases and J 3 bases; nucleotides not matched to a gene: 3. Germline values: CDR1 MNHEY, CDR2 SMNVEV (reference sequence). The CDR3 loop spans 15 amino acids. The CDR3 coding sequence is TGTGCCAGCAGCCTACTAGCGGGAGGCTACAATGAGCAGTTCTTC. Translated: CASSLLAGGYNEQFF.

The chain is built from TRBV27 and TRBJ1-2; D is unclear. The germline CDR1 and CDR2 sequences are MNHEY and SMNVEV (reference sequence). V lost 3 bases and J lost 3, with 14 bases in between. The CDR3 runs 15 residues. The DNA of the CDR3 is TGTGCCAGCAGTTTTGGACCGGCGTCAGACTATGGCTACACCTTC. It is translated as CASSFGPASDYGYTF.